This TCR beta chain was obtained from a study of blood T cell repertoires in COVID-19. Study as a whole: The United States, Italy and Spain provided the acute and convalescent COVID-19 samples. Sample material is recorded as cDNA or gDNA derived from T cells, B-cell-depleted T cells, or PBMCs.

The Seattle site enrolled patients during active infection and followed them longitudinally. In the authors' methods: Reference gene primers were amplified, and this amplification served to estimate nucleated cell counts. The data were produced by immunoSEQ multiplex PCR, yet TCRdb's version contains in-frame clones alone and is incomplete. For V, J and clone size, that table is used; D and trimming come from the DNA. The data show some 240,000 clones, with 80% to 90% seen just once and 6% to 8% held by the top ten. Trimming cost V 6 bases and J 5 bases; bases outside gene matches: 7. In germline, CDR1 is SQVTM, CDR2 ANQGSEA. The CDR3 is 13 amino acids.

This TCR derives from a woman aged 80 or over with COVID-19, enrolled during active disease. The genes are TRBV29-1 and TRBJ1-5; the match to TRBD1 covers 7 bases. The sequenced sample consisted of peripheral blood. CDR3 sequence reads: CSVQGDGDQPQHF. The CDR3 DNA reads as TGCAGCGTCCAGGGGGATGGGGATCAGCCCCAGCATTTT.